This TCR beta chain was sequenced for a study of identical twins. Findings of the study overall: Out-of-frame alpha sequences common to twins exhibited an excess of low generation probability. Surplus twin overlap in beta out-of-frame sequences was less pronounced.

To note about this clonotype: Its specificity is unknown.

TCRdb reprocessed the 5' RACE reads with MiXCR, giving one entry per CDR3 protein. The sample lists under 350,000 distinct CDR3 sequences, roughly 9.7% occurring once. Another study also made use of these data, one on yellow fever vaccine responses in identical twins.

The sequencing input was CD8+ T cells sorted from blood. The TCR sequence derives from a woman younger than 35 in good health.

CDR3 protein: CASSQDTGVYTEAFF. The CDR3 nucleotides read TGTGCCAGCAGCCAAGATACCGGTGTGTACACTGAAGCTTTCTTT. This rearrangement joins TRBV3-1 to TRBJ1-1; D remains unclear. The CDR3 runs to 15 residues. V was shortened by 0 bases and J by 3 bases, with 11 bases between the two germline ends. Looked up from germline, CDR1 is LGHDT and CDR2 is YNNKEL (reference sequence). Supplemented by reference TRBV3-1 and TRBJ1-1, the full variable domain reads DTAVSQTPKYLVTQMGNDKSIKCEQNLGHDTMYWYKQDSKKFLKIMFSYNNKELIINETVPNRFSPKSPDKAHLNLHINSLELGDSAVYFCASSQDTGVYTEAFFGQGTRLTVV.